The entry below gives a single T cell receptor beta chain sequence along with its context. CDR1 is MNHEY and CDR2 is SMNVEV in the germline V gene (reference sequence). After removal of 6 bases from V and 4 bases from J, the junction contained 7 bases not matched to a gene. The CDR3 runs 14 residues. The data originate from a study of blood T cell repertoires in COVID-19. Study as a whole: Collection of acute and convalescent COVID-19 samples took place in the United States, Italy and Spain.

Authors' analysis steps: Reference gene primer amplification yielded estimated nucleated cell counts. Here immunoSEQ multiplex PCR was the method, and the copy in TCRdb shows in-frame clones only, minus some. That table furnishes V, J and clone size, whereas the DNA furnished D and trimming. The repertoire has about 25,000 clones, 85% to 90% of them found once; the top ten carry 27%. The V gene is TRBV27, the J gene TRBJ2-5; 8 nucleotides line up with TRBD1. Source material: peripheral blood. The clonotype originates from a man in his 70s with COVID-19, enrolled during active disease. In nucleotides, the CDR3 is TGTGCCAGCAGGGATCAGGGGGCGCGAGAGACCCAGTACTTC. It translates to CASRDQGARETQYF.